This T cell receptor (beta chain) originates from a study of shared clonotypes between healthy human individuals. Concerning this clone: Its specificity is not known.

Study-wide results and caveats: Naive subsets usually exceeded memory subsets in estimated richness. The naive CD4 repertoires of several donors were compared, and approximately 4.5% of clonotypes were shared. Though the depth was large, rarefaction showed that sorted-subset sequencing was incomplete.

For each subset, genomic DNA was distributed in equal portions over several immunoSEQ plates. Generated by immunoSEQ multiplex PCR, the TCRdb table keeps only in-frame clones and is missing some. The data contain under 2.5 million clones, 80% to 95% of them seen just once; the ten biggest clones take up approximately 0.4%. The CDR3 is 13 residues long. The V gene's germline CDR1 is SGHAT and CDR2 FQNNGV. V lost 6 bases to trimming and J lost 8 bases; unmatched junction nucleotides: 3. Sequencing was done on a sample of naive CD4+ T cells from PBMCs. Subset reported: CD45RA+ positively selected. This chain joins TRBV11-2 and TRBJ2-2, with 10 bases aligning to TRBD1. The sequence was obtained from a man between 18 and 29 years old in good health. Some clones in this sample may be carry-over from other donors' samples. The CDR3 loop reads CASRRQGAGELFF. CDR3 nucleotide sequence: TGTGCCAGCAGGAGACAGGGGGCTGGGGAGCTGTTTTTT.